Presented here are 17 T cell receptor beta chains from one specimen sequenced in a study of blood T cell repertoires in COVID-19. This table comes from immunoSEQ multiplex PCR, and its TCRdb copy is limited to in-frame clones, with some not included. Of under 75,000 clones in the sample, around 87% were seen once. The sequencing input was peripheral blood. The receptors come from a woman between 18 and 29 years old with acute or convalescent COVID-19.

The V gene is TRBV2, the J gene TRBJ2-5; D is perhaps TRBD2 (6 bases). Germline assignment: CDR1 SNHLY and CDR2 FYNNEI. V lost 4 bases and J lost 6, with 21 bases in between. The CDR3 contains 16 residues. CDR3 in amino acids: CASSGPLAATRKTQYF. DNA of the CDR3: TGTGCCAGCAGTGGACCATTAGCGGCTACCCGAAAGACCCAGTACTTC.

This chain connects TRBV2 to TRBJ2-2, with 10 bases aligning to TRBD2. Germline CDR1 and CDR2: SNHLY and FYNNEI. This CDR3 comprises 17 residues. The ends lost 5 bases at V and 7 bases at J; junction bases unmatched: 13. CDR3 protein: CASSSRLAGDFIGELFF. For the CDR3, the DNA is TGTGCCAGCAGTAGTAGGCTAGCGGGAGATTTTATCGGGGAGCTGTTTTTT.

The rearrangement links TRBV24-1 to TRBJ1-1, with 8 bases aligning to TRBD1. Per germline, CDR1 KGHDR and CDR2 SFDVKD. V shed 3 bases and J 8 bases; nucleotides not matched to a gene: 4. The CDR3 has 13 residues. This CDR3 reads CATSDDRGSEAFF. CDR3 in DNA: TGTGCCACCAGTGATGACAGGGGTTCGGAAGCTTTCTTT.

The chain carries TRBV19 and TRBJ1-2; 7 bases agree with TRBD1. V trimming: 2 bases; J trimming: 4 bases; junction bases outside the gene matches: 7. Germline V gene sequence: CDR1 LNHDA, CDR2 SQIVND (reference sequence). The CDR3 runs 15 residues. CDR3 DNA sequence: TGTGCCAGTAGTATAATGACAGGGATGGGCTATGGCTACACCTTC. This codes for CASSIMTGMGYGYTF.

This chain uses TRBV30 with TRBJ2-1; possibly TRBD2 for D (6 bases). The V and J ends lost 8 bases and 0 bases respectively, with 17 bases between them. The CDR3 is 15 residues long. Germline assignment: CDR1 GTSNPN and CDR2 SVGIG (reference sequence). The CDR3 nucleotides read TGTGCCGGAACCTATCGGGGGATCTCCTACAATGAGCAGTTCTTC. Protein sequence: CAGTYRGISYNEQFF.

CDR3 sequence reads: CAMSSTSSRPNEQFF. The CDR3 DNA follows: TGTGCCATGTCGAGCACTAGCTCGCGGCCCAATGAGCAGTTCTTC. The J gene is TRBJ2-1, the V gene TRBV2; D perhaps matches TRBD2 (6 bases). V shed 10 bases and J shed 6 bases, with 22 bases lying between them. This CDR3 has 15 amino acids. Germline V gene data show CDR1 as SNHLY and CDR2 as FYNNEI.

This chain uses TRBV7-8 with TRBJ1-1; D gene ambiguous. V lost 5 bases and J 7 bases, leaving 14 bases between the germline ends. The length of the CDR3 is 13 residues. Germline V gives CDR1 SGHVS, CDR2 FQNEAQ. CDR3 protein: CASSTRRVGEAFF. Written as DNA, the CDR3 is TGTGCCAGCAGCACGCGCCGGGTGGGTGAAGCTTTCTTT.

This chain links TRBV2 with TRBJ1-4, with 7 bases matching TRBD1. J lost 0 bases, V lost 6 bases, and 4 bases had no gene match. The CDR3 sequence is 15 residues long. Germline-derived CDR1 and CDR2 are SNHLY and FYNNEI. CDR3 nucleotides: TGTGCCAGCAGAGGACAGGTTGCAACTAATGAAAAACTGTTTTTT. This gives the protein CASRGQVATNEKLFF.

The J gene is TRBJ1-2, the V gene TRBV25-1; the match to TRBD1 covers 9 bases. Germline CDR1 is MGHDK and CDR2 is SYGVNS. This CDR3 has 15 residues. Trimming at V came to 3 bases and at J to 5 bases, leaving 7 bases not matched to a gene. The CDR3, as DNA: TGTGCCAGCAGTGATTCGAGGACAGGGGATTATGGCTACACCTTC. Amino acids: CASSDSRTGDYGYTF.

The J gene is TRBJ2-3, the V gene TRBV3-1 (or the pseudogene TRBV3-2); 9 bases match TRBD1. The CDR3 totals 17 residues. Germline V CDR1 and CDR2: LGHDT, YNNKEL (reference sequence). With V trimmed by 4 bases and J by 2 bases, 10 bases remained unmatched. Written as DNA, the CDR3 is TGTGCCAGCAGCCCTGTCCCGGGACAGGGCTCCACAGATACGCAGTATTTT. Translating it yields CASSPVPGQGSTDTQYF.

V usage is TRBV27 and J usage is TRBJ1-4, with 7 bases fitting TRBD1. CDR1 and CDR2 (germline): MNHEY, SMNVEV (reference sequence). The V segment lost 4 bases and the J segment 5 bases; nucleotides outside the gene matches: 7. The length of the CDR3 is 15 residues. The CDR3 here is CASSYRGWGNEKLFF. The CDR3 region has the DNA TGTGCCAGCAGTTACAGGGGTTGGGGGAATGAAAAACTGTTTTTT.

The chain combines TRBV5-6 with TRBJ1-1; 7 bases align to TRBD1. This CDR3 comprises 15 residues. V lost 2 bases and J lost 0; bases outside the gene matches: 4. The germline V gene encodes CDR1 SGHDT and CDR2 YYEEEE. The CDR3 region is CASSFPTGVNTEAFF. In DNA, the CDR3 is TGTGCCAGCAGCTTTCCCACAGGGGTGAACACTGAAGCTTTCTTT.

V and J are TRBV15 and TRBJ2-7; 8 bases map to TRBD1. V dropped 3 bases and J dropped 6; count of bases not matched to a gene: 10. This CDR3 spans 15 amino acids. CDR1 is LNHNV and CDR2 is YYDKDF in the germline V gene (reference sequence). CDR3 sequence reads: CATSRYLGTGGEQYF. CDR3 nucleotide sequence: TGTGCCACCAGCAGGTACTTAGGGACAGGAGGCGAGCAGTACTTC. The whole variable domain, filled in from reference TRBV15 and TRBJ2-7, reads DAMVIQNPRYQVTQFGKPVTLSCSQTLNHNVMYWYQQKSSQAPKLLFHYYDKDFNNEADTPDNFQSRRPNTSFCFLDIRSPGLGDTAMYLCATSRYLGTGGEQYFGPGTRLTVT.

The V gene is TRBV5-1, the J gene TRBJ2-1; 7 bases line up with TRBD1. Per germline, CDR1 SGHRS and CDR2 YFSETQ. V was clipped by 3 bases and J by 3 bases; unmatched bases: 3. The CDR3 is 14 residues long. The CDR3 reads CASSSGTDYNEQFF. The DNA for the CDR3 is TGCGCCAGCAGCTCCGGGACAGACTACAATGAGCAGTTCTTC.

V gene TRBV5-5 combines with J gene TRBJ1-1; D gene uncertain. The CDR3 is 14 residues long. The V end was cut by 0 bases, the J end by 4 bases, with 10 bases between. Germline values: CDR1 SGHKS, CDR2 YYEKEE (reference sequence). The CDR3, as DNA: TGTGCCAGCAGCTTGGTCGGGGAGGGCACTGAAGCTTTCTTT. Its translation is CASSLVGEGTEAFF.

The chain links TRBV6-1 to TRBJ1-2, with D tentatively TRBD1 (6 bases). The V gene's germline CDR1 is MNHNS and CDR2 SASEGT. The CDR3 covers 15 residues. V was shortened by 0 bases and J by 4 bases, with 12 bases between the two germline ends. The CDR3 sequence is CASSEAGGRIYGYTF. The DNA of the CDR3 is TGTGCCAGCAGTGAAGCGGGGGGGCGAATCTATGGCTACACCTTC.

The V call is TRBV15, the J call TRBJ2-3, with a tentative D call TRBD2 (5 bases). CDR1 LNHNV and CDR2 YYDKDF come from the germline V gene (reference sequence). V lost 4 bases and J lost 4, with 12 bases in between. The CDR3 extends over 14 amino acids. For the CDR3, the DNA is TGTGCCACCAGCACCTACCGAGGGTCAGATACGCAGTATTTT. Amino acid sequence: CATSTYRGSDTQYF.